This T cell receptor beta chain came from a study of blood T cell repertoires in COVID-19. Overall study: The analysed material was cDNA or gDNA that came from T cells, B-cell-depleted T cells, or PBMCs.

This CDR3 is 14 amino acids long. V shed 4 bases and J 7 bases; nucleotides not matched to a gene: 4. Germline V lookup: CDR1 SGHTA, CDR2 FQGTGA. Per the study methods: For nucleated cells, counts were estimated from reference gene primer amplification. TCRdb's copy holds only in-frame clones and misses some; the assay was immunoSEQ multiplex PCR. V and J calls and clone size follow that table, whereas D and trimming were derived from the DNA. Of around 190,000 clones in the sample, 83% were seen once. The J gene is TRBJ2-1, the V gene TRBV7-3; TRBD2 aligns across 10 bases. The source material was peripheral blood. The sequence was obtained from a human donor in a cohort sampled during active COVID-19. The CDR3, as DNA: TGTGCCAGCAGCTCGGGACTAGCGAGGAATGAGCAGTTCTTC. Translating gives CASSSGLARNEQFF.